Listed below are T cell receptor beta chains from one sample, sequenced in a study of blood T cell repertoires in COVID-19. Libraries were prepared by immunoSEQ multiplex PCR; TCRdb keeps only in-frame clonotypes and omits some of them. This sample has 25,000 to 35,000 clones; 85% to 95% occur once, and the top ten carry 0.65% to 0.85%. Sequenced material: peripheral blood. These receptors were collected from a woman in her 70s with COVID-19, enrolled during active disease. CDR3s include the opening cysteine and the closing phenylalanine or tryptophan. The D gene is left open where the match is weak. The listing skips clone size in some rows; elsewhere it reads once, few, many or a size class.

TRBV19	TRBD2	NA	15	TRBJ2-3	TGTGCCAGTAGTAATCCTAGCGGGTGGACAGATACGCAGTATTTT	CASSNPSGWTDTQYF
TRBV28	NA	NA	16	TRBJ1-5	TGTGCCAGCAGTTTAGGCGGGTACTATAGCAATCAGCCCCAGCATTTT	CASSLGGYYSNQPQHF
TRBV19	NA	NA	13	TRBJ1-5	TGTGCCAGTAAACCCAGAGAGGATCAGCCCCAGCATTTT	CASKPREDQPQHF
TRBV4-1	NA	NA	19	TRBJ1-1	TGCGCCAGCAGCCAGACCCCTGTGGTCAGGGCCGGCCTAGGCACTGAAGCTTTCTTT	CASSQTPVVRAGLGTEAFF
TRBV7-9	NA	NA	14	TRBJ2-1	TGTGCCAGCAGTTCTTGGGAGTACCACAATGAGCAGTTCTTC	CASSSWEYHNEQFF
TRBV3-1/TRBV3-2	TRBD1	NA	13	TRBJ1-2	TGTGCCAGCAGCATGGACAGGAACTATGGCTACACCTTC	CASSMDRNYGYTF
TRBV7-9	TRBD2	NA	17	TRBJ2-2	TGTGCCAGCAGCTTAGTTAGTAGCGGGAGAAGCACCGGGGAGCTGTTTTTT	CASSLVSSGRSTGELFF
TRBV5-1	NA	NA	12	TRBJ1-5	TGCGCCAGCAGCTTGGCCGGGGGGACCCAGCATTTT	CASSLAGGTQHF
TRBV7-6	NA	NA	17	TRBJ2-4	TGTGCCAGCAGCTTAGTATGGGAGGAGTTAGCCAAAAACATTCAGTACTTC	CASSLVWEELAKNIQYF
TRBV6-2/TRBV6-3	TRBD1	NA	15	TRBJ1-4	TGTGCCAGCAGTTACGCGGGACAGACTAATGAAAAACTGTTTTTT	CASSYAGQTNEKLFF
TRBV9	TRBD2	once	15	TRBJ2-1	TGTGCCAGCAGCGTAGAGGGAGGGATCTCAAGTGAGCAGTTCTTC	CASSVEGGISSEQFF
TRBV14	NA	NA	13	TRBJ1-2	TGTGCCAGCAGCCAGATCAGGGAACGTGGCTACACCTTC	CASSQIRERGYTF
TRBV6-2/TRBV6-3	NA	NA	14	TRBJ2-1	TGTGCCAGCAACCCTTTTCCAGGATCCAATGAGCAGTTCTTC	CASNPFPGSNEQFF
TRBV6-5	TRBD2	NA	13	TRBJ2-7	TGTGCCAGCACGACTAGCGGGAGCTACGAGCAGTACTTC	CASTTSGSYEQYF
TRBV11-2	NA	NA	15	TRBJ1-4	TGTGCCAGCAGCTTAGATCAGGGGCCGAATGAAAAACTGTTTTTT	CASSLDQGPNEKLFF
TRBV3-1/TRBV3-2	TRBD1	NA	16	TRBJ2-2	TGTGCCAGCAGCCAAGGCACAGGGGCCACCACCGGGGAGCTGTTTTTT	CASSQGTGATTGELFF
TRBV15	TRBD2	NA	18	TRBJ2-1	TGTGCCACCAGCAGTCCTAGCGGAGGGACTAGCGGCTACAATGAGCAGTTCTTC	CATSSPSGGTSGYNEQFF
TRBV7-6	NA	once	18	TRBJ2-7	TGTGCCAGCAGCTTAGTTGCTGGCGGGGGCGGACTGCCCTACGAGCAGTACTTC	CASSLVAGGGGLPYEQYF